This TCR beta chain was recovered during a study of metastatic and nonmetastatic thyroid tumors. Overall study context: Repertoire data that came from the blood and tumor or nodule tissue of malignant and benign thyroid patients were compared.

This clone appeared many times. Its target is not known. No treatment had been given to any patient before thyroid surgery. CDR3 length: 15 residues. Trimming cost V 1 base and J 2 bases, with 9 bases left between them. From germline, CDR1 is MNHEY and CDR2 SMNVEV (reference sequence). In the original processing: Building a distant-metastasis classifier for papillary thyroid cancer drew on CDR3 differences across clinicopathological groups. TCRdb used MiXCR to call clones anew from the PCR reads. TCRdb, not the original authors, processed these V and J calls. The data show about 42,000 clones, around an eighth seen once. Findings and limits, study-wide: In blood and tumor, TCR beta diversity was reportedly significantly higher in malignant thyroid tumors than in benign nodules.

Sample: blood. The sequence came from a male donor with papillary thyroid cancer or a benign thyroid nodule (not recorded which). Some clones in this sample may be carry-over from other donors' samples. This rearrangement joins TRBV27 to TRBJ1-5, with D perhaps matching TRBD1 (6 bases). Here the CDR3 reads CASSLWGAGNQPQHF. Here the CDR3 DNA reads TGTGCCAGCAGTTTATGGGGGGCAGGCAATCAGCCCCAGCATTTT.